These T cell receptor beta chains were read from a single sample in a study of cytomegalovirus exposure and HLA in healthy donors. Repertoires were generated with immunoSEQ multiplex PCR, while TCRdb's copy carries only in-frame clones and drops some. The profile shows about 120,000 clones, roughly three quarters of them singletons. Sequences were obtained from PBMCs. The source of these receptors is a man aged 25 to 45 in good health and CMV-seropositive. The CDR3 runs from the conserved cysteine through the conserved F or W. The D gene is left open where the match is weak. Clone size is not always given. Where it is, it says once, few, many or a class for expanded clones.

once,TRBJ2-1,15,TRBV9,TRBD2,TGTGCCAGCAGCGATGGACTAGCAAGTTACAATGAGCAGTTCTTC,CASSDGLASYNEQFF
few,TRBJ2-1,13,TRBV11-2,TRBD2,TGTGCCAGCAGCTTCCCCGGGAGGGGTGAGCAGTTCTTC,CASSFPGRGEQFF
once,TRBJ2-7,14,TRBV28,TRBD1,TGTGCCAGCAGCCCCGGGACAGGGATCCTCGAGCAGTACTTC,CASSPGTGILEQYF
NA,TRBJ2-7,14,TRBV18,NA,TGTGCCAGCTCACCCCCCCTACAGGCCTACGAGCAGTACTTC,CASSPPLQAYEQYF
NA,TRBJ1-4,16,TRBV5-1,NA,TGCGCCAGCAGCTTGGCGAGCGGATCCCTGGGGGAAAAACTGTTTTTT,CASSLASGSLGEKLFF
NA,TRBJ1-1,13,TRBV16,NA,TGTGCCAGCAGCCCTAGAGTACGCGATGAAGCTTTCTTT,CASSPRVRDEAFF
NA,TRBJ2-7,13,TRBV13,TRBD2,TGTGCCAGCAGCCGGGACTACCCCTACGAGCAGTACTTC,CASSRDYPYEQYF
once,TRBJ2-3,15,TRBV6-1,NA,TGTGCCAGCAGTGAACCCGGGTCCAGCACAGATACGCAGTATTTT,CASSEPGSSTDTQYF
NA,TRBJ1-2,13,TRBV29-1,TRBD1,TGCAGCGCCGCCAAGACAGGGTCCTATGGCTACACCTTC,CSAAKTGSYGYTF
NA,TRBJ2-2,15,TRBV6-5,TRBD1,TGTGCCAGCAGTCGTAGGAAACAGGGGACAGGGGAGCTGTTTTTT,CASSRRKQGTGELFF
once,TRBJ2-2,15,TRBV27,NA,TGTGCCAGCAGTACACGACAGGATGCGGCCGGGGAGCTGTTTTTT,CASSTRQDAAGELFF
NA,TRBJ2-7,14,TRBV5-1,TRBD1,TGCGCCAGCAGTTACCAGGGACAGACCTACGAGCAGTACTTC,CASSYQGQTYEQYF
NA,TRBJ1-1,18,TRBV28,TRBD1,TGTGCCAGCAGCACGACAGGGACATTGGGTAGGATGAACACTGAAGCTTTCTTT,CASSTTGTLGRMNTEAFF
once,TRBJ2-7,13,TRBV7-6,NA,TGTGCCAGCAGCTTAGCGCCTAGCGACGAGCAGTACTTC,CASSLAPSDEQYF
NA,TRBJ2-3,15,TRBV18,NA,TGTGCCAGCTCACCCCCGGGACTTAGCACAGATACGCAGTATTTT,CASSPPGLSTDTQYF
once,TRBJ1-5,13,TRBV7-2,TRBD1,TGTGCCAGCAGCGCCGACAGGGGTCAGCCCCAGCATTTT,CASSADRGQPQHF
few,TRBJ2-7,17,TRBV27,TRBD2,TGTGCCAGCAGTTTATCGACCTCTAGCGGGAGTTCCTACGAGCAGTACTTC,CASSLSTSSGSSYEQYF
NA,TRBJ2-3,14,TRBV25-1,TRBD2,TGTGCCAGCAGTGAGGCGGGAGGCACAGATACGCAGTATTTT,CASSEAGGTDTQYF
NA,TRBJ2-1,13,TRBV2,TRBD2,TGTGCCGGGGGGGAGCACCCCTACAATGAGCAGTTCTTC,CAGGEHPYNEQFF
few,TRBJ1-2,17,TRBV10-1,TRBD1,TGCGCCAGCAGTGAGTCCCGGGACAGGGGGCATGACTATGGCTACACCTTC,CASSESRDRGHDYGYTF
NA,TRBJ2-1,16,TRBV11-2,NA,TGTGCCAGCAGCTTAGATCCGGGCAGGGCTGGAAATGAGCAGTTCTTC,CASSLDPGRAGNEQFF
NA,TRBJ1-5,14,TRBV9,NA,TGTGCCAGCAGCGTAGGCGGAATCGCTCAGCCCCAGCATTTT,CASSVGGIAQPQHF
NA,TRBJ2-1,15,TRBV28,NA,TGTGCCAGCAGTTTAGCGGGGAGCTCCTACAATGAGCAGTTCTTC,CASSLAGSSYNEQFF
NA,TRBJ2-3,12,TRBV27,TRBD2,TGTGCCACCCGGGAGGGAGTAGATACGCAGTATTTT,CATREGVDTQYF
NA,TRBJ2-1,14,TRBV7-6,NA,TGTGCCAGCAGCTTAACTAGCTCTTACAATGAGCAGTTCTTC,CASSLTSSYNEQFF
NA,TRBJ1-1,12,TRBV27,NA,TGTGCCAGCAGTTTAGGAGGCCAGACAGCTTTCTTT,CASSLGGQTAFF
NA,TRBJ2-7,14,TRBV9,TRBD1,TGTGCCAGCAACCCGGGACAGCCAGACTACGAGCAGTACTTC,CASNPGQPDYEQYF
NA,TRBJ1-2,16,TRBV9,NA,TGTGCCAGCAGCGTAGGCTTGGGAGGTTGGGTGTATGGCTACACCTTC,CASSVGLGGWVYGYTF
once,TRBJ1-2,14,TRBV5-5,NA,TGTGCCAGCAGTCTCCAGGGCAGGGACTATGGCTACACCTTC,CASSLQGRDYGYTF
NA,TRBJ1-1,13,TRBV30,NA,TGTGCCTGGACCTTCCGCAGGGTCACTGAAGCTTTCTTT,CAWTFRRVTEAFF
NA,TRBJ2-7,14,TRBV19,NA,TGTGCCAGTAGTATAGGAGTTAGCTCCTACGAGCAGTACTTC,CASSIGVSSYEQYF
few,TRBJ1-2,16,TRBV7-2,TRBD1,TGTGCCAGCAGCTTATGGACAGGGGAGGCGTCGTGGGGCTACACCTTC,CASSLWTGEASWGYTF
NA,TRBJ2-1,18,TRBV10-2,NA,TGCGCCAGCAGGCTAGGACTCCAGATGAAGAGCTCCTACAATGAGCAGTTCTTC,CASRLGLQMKSSYNEQFF
NA,TRBJ1-3,15,TRBV28,NA,TGTGCCAGCAGTTTTACAACAAACTCTGGAAACACCATATATTTT,CASSFTTNSGNTIYF
once,TRBJ2-5,12,TRBV28,NA,TGTGCCAGCAGTACAGGGATAGAGACCCAGTACTTC,CASSTGIETQYF
NA,TRBJ2-7,17,TRBV7-8,NA,TGTGCCAGCAGCTTGGCTTATCACAGGGCCCCCTCCTACGAGCAGTACTTC,CASSLAYHRAPSYEQYF
NA,TRBJ2-1,17,TRBV9,TRBD2,TGTGCCAGCAGCGTAGTGGCTAGCGGGAGTACCAGGAATGAGCAGTTCTTC,CASSVVASGSTRNEQFF
NA,TRBJ2-7,11,TRBV28,NA,TGTGCCAGCAGTTTCAATTACGAGCAGTACTTC,CASSFNYEQYF
NA,TRBJ2-5,14,TRBV7-2,TRBD2,TGTGCCAGCACCGCGGGAGGGCCCAGGGAGACCCAGTACTTC,CASTAGGPRETQYF
NA,TRBJ1-2,12,TRBV11-3,NA,TGTGCCAGCAGCCTGTCTGGCAATGGCTACACCTTC,CASSLSGNGYTF
NA,TRBJ2-7,14,TRBV21-1,NA,TGTGCCAGCAGCAAAGGTCGACAGCCCTACGAGCAGTACTTC,CASSKGRQPYEQYF
NA,TRBJ2-7,12,TRBV7-6,TRBD1,TGTGCCAGCAGCTTGGGACAGGGTGCGCAGTACTTC,CASSLGQGAQYF
few,TRBJ2-7,15,TRBV4-3,NA,TGCGCCAGCAGCCAAGGCGAAGTTAGCTCCTACGAGCAGTACTTC,CASSQGEVSSYEQYF
few,TRBJ2-2,15,TRBV5-1,NA,TGCGCCAGCAGCTTGTCGCGGGCGAACACCGGGGAGCTGTTTTTT,CASSLSRANTGELFF
NA,TRBJ2-3,12,TRBV5-4,NA,TGTGCCAGCAGCCCTGGGGGGGATACGCAGTATTTT,CASSPGGDTQYF
NA,TRBJ2-4,18,TRBV4-3,TRBD1,TGCGCCAGCAGCCAAGACGAGGCAGGGGGCCTAGCCAAAAACATTCAGTACTTC,CASSQDEAGGLAKNIQYF
NA,TRBJ2-7,15,TRBV2,TRBD1,TGTGCCAGCGGCCACGGACAGGGGATCTCCTACGAGCAGTACTTC,CASGHGQGISYEQYF
NA,TRBJ2-3,14,TRBV5-1,NA,TGCGCCAGCAGCAGGGAGGCTAGTGCAGATACGCAGTATTTT,CASSREASADTQYF
NA,TRBJ2-1,14,TRBV27,TRBD2,TGTGCCAGCAGTCGACTAGCGGGAGACCGTGAGCAGTTCTTC,CASSRLAGDREQFF
few,TRBJ2-7,14,TRBV29-1,TRBD1,TGCAGCGTTGTAGGACAGGCAGTGGATGCCGAGCAGTACTTC,CSVVGQAVDAEQYF
once,TRBJ1-4,15,TRBV30,TRBD1,TGTGCCTGGGCTCCCACAGGGGCCCGTAATGAAAAACTGTTTTTT,CAWAPTGARNEKLFF
NA,TRBJ2-7,13,TRBV14,TRBD2,TGTGCCAGCAGTCGGACTAGTCGCCACGAGCAGTACTTC,CASSRTSRHEQYF
NA,TRBJ2-3,14,TRBV7-9,NA,TGTGCCAGCAGCTTTGGGACAAGCACAGATACGCAGTATTTT,CASSFGTSTDTQYF
NA,TRBJ2-1,16,TRBV2,TRBD2,TGTGCCAGCAGCGGACAGGCGGTAGCGGGAGGGTCTGGGCAGTTCTTC,CASSGQAVAGGSGQFF
NA,TRBJ1-1,14,TRBV18,NA,TGTGCCAGCTCTCGGGTCTCCAGGAACACTGAAGCTTTCTTT,CASSRVSRNTEAFF
NA,TRBJ1-4,15,TRBV5-1,TRBD1,TGCGCCAGCAGCTTGACAGGGGCCTTAGATGAAAAACTGTTTTTT,CASSLTGALDEKLFF
NA,TRBJ1-5,14,TRBV28,NA,TGTGCCATCCACGGGGGGAATGGCAATCAGCCCCAGCATTTT,CAIHGGNGNQPQHF
NA,TRBJ2-2,15,TRBV13,NA,TGTGCCAGCAGCCCAGAACGGACAGCAACCGGGGAGCTGTTTTTT,CASSPERTATGELFF
NA,TRBJ1-3,16,TRBV18,NA,TGTGCCAGCTCACCACCGCAGGGCCTCTCTGGAAACACCATATATTTT,CASSPPQGLSGNTIYF